These T cell receptor beta chains were read from a single sample in a study of control samples from healthy donors and cancer patients. Produced via immunoSEQ multiplex PCR; TCRdb's table is partial and in-frame only. The sample consists of about 100,000 clones, roughly 79% of them appearing once. Sequencing used blood. The receptors shown here come from a man between 18 and 35 years old in good health. CDR3s include the opening cysteine and the closing phenylalanine or tryptophan. A D gene is named only where the DNA matches it firmly. The size of a clone is reported for some rows only, either as once, few or many, or as a class for expanded clones.

V gene	D gene	clone size	J gene	CDR3 DNA	CDR3 protein
TRBV5-1	-	-	TRBJ1-1	TGCGCCAGCAGCCCATGGACACAGAACACTGAAGCTTTCTTT	CASSPWTQNTEAFF
TRBV5-1	-	few	TRBJ1-3	TGCGCCAGCAGCTTGGCGACGGATGGAAACACCATATATTTT	CASSLATDGNTIYF
TRBV6-1	-	-	TRBJ1-1	TGTGCCAGCAGTGATAGGGACGTTATGAACACTGAAGCTTTCTTT	CASSDRDVMNTEAFF
TRBV5-6	TRBD1	-	TRBJ2-7	TGTGCCAGCAGCTTGGCTTTACAGGGGGCGCGCTACGAGCAGTACTTC	CASSLALQGARYEQYF
TRBV7-2	-	-	TRBJ1-1	TGTGCCAGCAGCTTAGGGGGTTCGAGCACTGAAGCTTTCTTT	CASSLGGSSTEAFF
TRBV7-6	-	-	TRBJ2-2	TGTGCCAGCAGCTACAGGGCGGGGGCCACCGGGGAGCTGTTTTTT	CASSYRAGATGELFF
TRBV30	-	-	TRBJ1-5	TGTGCCTGGAGTACGGGGGCTCTTGCCGCTGGCAATCAGCCCCAGCATTTT	CAWSTGALAAGNQPQHF
TRBV28	TRBD1	-	TRBJ1-6	TGTGCCAGCAGTCGACAGGGGGGGCATAATTCACCCCACCACTTT	CASSRQGGHNSPHHF
TRBV29-1	-	-	TRBJ1-4	TGCAGCGTTCGGATTGCAACTAATGAAAAACTGTTTTTT	CSVRIATNEKLFF
TRBV13	-	-	TRBJ1-2	TGTGCCAGCCTTGGTGGGGAGAACTATGGCTACACCTTC	CASLGGENYGYTF
TRBV12-5	TRBD1	-	TRBJ2-1	TGTGCTAGTGGTTCGAGGACAGGGCCATTTTACAATGAGCAGTTCTTC	CASGSRTGPFYNEQFF
TRBV10-2	-	-	TRBJ1-5	TGCGCCAGCAGTGAGGGGGGGAGCAATCAGCCCCAGCATTTT	CASSEGGSNQPQHF
TRBV5-1	-	-	TRBJ2-3	TGCGCCAGCAGCTTGGGGGGGCCTACAGATACGCAGTATTTT	CASSLGGPTDTQYF
TRBV7-9	-	-	TRBJ1-4	TGTGCCAGCAGCCAAGGGGACGGAAGGACAACTAATGAAAAACTGTTTTTT	CASSQGDGRTTNEKLFF
TRBV27	TRBD2	-	TRBJ2-2	TGTGCCAGCAGGGCGACTAGCAACACCGGGGAGCTGTTTTTT	CASRATSNTGELFF
TRBV7-9	-	-	TRBJ2-7	TGTGCCAGCAGCCCAAGTAACGAGCAGTACTTC	CASSPSNEQYF
TRBV9	-	-	TRBJ1-3	TGTGCCAGCAGCGATGGGGCGCGCTCTGGAAACACCATATATTTT	CASSDGARSGNTIYF
TRBV27	-	-	TRBJ2-6	TGTGCCAGCAGTCCTCAGCTTCGGACGGCAGGGGCCAACGTCCTGACTTTC	CASSPQLRTAGANVLTF
TRBV2	-	-	TRBJ2-4	TGTGCCAGCAGTGAAGGACCGGAAAACATTCAGTACTTC	CASSEGPENIQYF
TRBV7-2	-	few	TRBJ1-6	TGTGCCAGCAGCACAGAGGGGTCACCCCTCCACTTT	CASSTEGSPLHF
TRBV19	-	once	TRBJ1-1	TGTGCCAGTAGTATAGATCTCTCGGCAGGTGGGAACACTGAAGCTTTCTTT	CASSIDLSAGGNTEAFF
TRBV29-1	TRBD1	-	TRBJ1-1	TGCAGCGTCGAAAGGGACAGGGAACTCAGGGCTTTCTTT	CSVERDRELRAFF
TRBV24-1	TRBD1	-	TRBJ1-1	TGTGCCACCAGGGACAGGGTCCTCACTGAAGCTTTCTTT	CATRDRVLTEAFF
TRBV7-9	-	-	TRBJ1-1	TGTGCCAGCAGCCCCCATGGCGGGAACACTGAAGCTTTCTTT	CASSPHGGNTEAFF
TRBV19	-	-	TRBJ2-6	TGTGCCAGTAGTATCCGGGCCACGGACCTGACTTTC	CASSIRATDLTF
TRBV29-1	-	once	TRBJ1-1	TGCAGCGTTCGAGGGGTTTGGGGCACTGAAGCTTTCTTT	CSVRGVWGTEAFF
TRBV25-1	TRBD1	-	TRBJ1-1	TGTGCCAGCAGTGAGTTAGACAGGGGGAACACTGAAGCTTTCTTT	CASSELDRGNTEAFF
TRBV15	TRBD1	-	TRBJ2-3	TGTGCCACCAGCAGAGCCGGGACAGGGGGTGATACGCAGTATTTT	CATSRAGTGGDTQYF
TRBV18	TRBD1	-	TRBJ2-7	TGTGCCAGCTCACAGGCGACAGGGGGCCGCGAGCAGTACTTC	CASSQATGGREQYF
TRBV6-6	TRBD1	once	TRBJ1-4	TGTGCCAGTAACAGGGGGCTTAATGAAAAACTGTTTTTT	CASNRGLNEKLFF
TRBV6-6	-	-	TRBJ1-1	TGTGCCAGCAGACCCGTCACAGACCTGAACACTGAAGCTTTCTTT	CASRPVTDLNTEAFF
TRBV6-2/TRBV6-3	-	-	TRBJ2-5	TGTGCCAGCAGCCTAGGGGCCCAGGCTAAGAGAAGGGCCCAGTACTTC	CASSLGAQAKRRAQYF
TRBV24-1	-	few	TRBJ1-4	TGTGCCACCAGTGACGGGGATTGGGGAAAACTGTTTTTT	CATSDGDWGKLFF
TRBV3-1/TRBV3-2	TRBD1	-	TRBJ1-2	TGTGCCAGCAGCCGGGACAGGGGGTTCGACTATGGCTACACCTTC	CASSRDRGFDYGYTF
TRBV6-2/TRBV6-3	-	-	TRBJ2-2	TGTGCCAGCAGTTTCCAGGGTGTCGGGGAGCTGTTTTTT	CASSFQGVGELFF
TRBV5-1	-	-	TRBJ2-5	TGCGCCTCTAAACTTACCGGGACGCAAGAGACCCAGTACTTC	CASKLTGTQETQYF
TRBV7-2	-	-	TRBJ1-1	TGTGCCAGCAGCTTCGGCCCCAACACTGAAGCTTTCTTT	CASSFGPNTEAFF
TRBV7-9	-	-	TRBJ1-1	TGTGCCAGCAGCTGGGCAGGGAACATGAACACTGAAGCTTTCTTT	CASSWAGNMNTEAFF
TRBV18	TRBD2	-	TRBJ2-5	TGTGCCAGCTCCCCTAGGACTAGCGGGGGGATCTTCCAAGAGACCCAGTACTTC	CASSPRTSGGIFQETQYF
TRBV5-8	-	-	TRBJ1-6	TGTGCCAGCAGGGGGGACCTCGCATCACCCCTCCACTTT	CASRGDLASPLHF
TRBV7-2	TRBD2	-	TRBJ2-1	TGTGCCAGCAGCTTAAATCCCCTTAGCGGGGGGGCACTGTCCAATGAGCAGTTCTTC	CASSLNPLSGGALSNEQFF
TRBV7-9	-	-	TRBJ1-1	TGTGCCAGCAGCTTAGCGGCGGAACGGGGTCGGGCTTTCTTT	CASSLAAERGRAFF
TRBV28	-	-	TRBJ2-7	TGTGCCAGCAGAGGGACGGCATCCTACGAGCAGTACTTC	CASRGTASYEQYF
TRBV25-1	TRBD1	-	TRBJ1-6	TGTGCCAGCAGTGAACCTGGGGGACAGGGTGGCTCACCCCTCCACTTT	CASSEPGGQGGSPLHF
TRBV2	-	-	TRBJ1-1	TGTGCCAGCAGTGAAGCACGGGGGAACACTGAAGCTTTCTTT	CASSEARGNTEAFF
TRBV7-2	TRBD1	-	TRBJ1-2	TGTGCCAGCAGCTTCCCATTAGACAGGGTGGATGGCTACACCTTC	CASSFPLDRVDGYTF
TRBV10-3	TRBD1	-	TRBJ1-6	TGTGCCATCAGTGAGGGAACAGGGGATAATTCACCCCTCCACTTT	CAISEGTGDNSPLHF
TRBV6-4	TRBD2	-	TRBJ2-1	TGTGCCAGCAGCTCTAGCGGGGGGTCCTACAATGAGCAGTTCTTC	CASSSSGGSYNEQFF
TRBV6-6	-	few	TRBJ1-1	TGTGCCAGCAGCTTGGCTATGAACACTGAAGCTTTCTTT	CASSLAMNTEAFF
TRBV30	TRBD1	-	TRBJ1-5	TGTGCCTGGAGTCTTACCGGGACAGGGGTTAATCAGCCCCAGCATTTT	CAWSLTGTGVNQPQHF
TRBV18	TRBD1	-	TRBJ1-6	TGTGCCAGCTCACCCCACCGACAGGGCTTAACTAGTAATTCACCCCTCCACTTT	CASSPHRQGLTSNSPLHF
TRBV3-1/TRBV3-2	-	-	TRBJ1-2	TGTGCCAGCAGCCACCGCCAGGCTACAGGGTATGGCTACACCTTC	CASSHRQATGYGYTF
TRBV7-9	-	-	TRBJ1-1	TGTGCCAGCAGCTCCAGCATGAACACTGAAGCTTTCTTT	CASSSSMNTEAFF
TRBV2	TRBD1	-	TRBJ2-1	TGTGCCAGCAGGATGCGGACAGGGGGCGAGAGTAAGGGCCGTAGCGATGAGCAGTTCTTC	CASRMRTGGESKGRSDEQFF
TRBV7-9	TRBD1	-	TRBJ1-2	TGTGCCTCACACCAGGGGACAGATTTTAACTATGGCTACACCTTC	CASHQGTDFNYGYTF
TRBV5-1	-	-	TRBJ1-1	TGCGCCAGCAGCTTGGCCTTGGACAGCCGGCGGAACACTGAAGCTTTCTTT	CASSLALDSRRNTEAFF
TRBV4-3	-	few	TRBJ1-4	TGCGCCAGCAGCCAAGGCATACAGGGAACTGAAAAACTGTTTTTT	CASSQGIQGTEKLFF
TRBV5-4	TRBD2	-	TRBJ2-1	TGTGCCAGCAGGTCGGGCGGGGGGGGGCAGGGGTCCTACAATGAGCAGTTCTTC	CASRSGGGGQGSYNEQFF